These 11 T cell receptor beta chains share one sample of origin, sequenced in a study of T-cell memory formation after mild COVID-19. TCRdb recomputed calls from the 5' RACE reads with MiXCR, one row per CDR3 protein. This sample yields approximately 480,000 distinct CDR3 sequences, of which 18% are seen a single time; roughly an eighth belongs to the top ten. Sequenced: PBMCs or a T cell subset sorted from them (not recorded which). These receptors originate from an adult woman who had mild COVID-19 (a few samples of this study predate the infection). Cell type and time point are not known.

A few counts support this clonotype. The rearrangement links TRBV24-1 to TRBJ2-2; TRBD1 aligns across 9 bases. Trimming removed 1 base from V and 1 base from J; junction bases left unmatched: 3. Germline lookup yields CDR1 KGHDR and CDR2 SFDVKD. The CDR3 runs to 17 residues. The CDR3, as DNA: TGTGCCACCAGTGATTTAATGGGACAGGGGAACACCGGGGAGCTGTTTTTT. Amino acids: CATSDLMGQGNTGELFF.

This clonotype came up many times. The chain combines TRBV12-3 or TRBV12-4 with TRBJ2-2; D is ambiguous. Trimming removed 0 bases from V and 6 bases from J, with 8 bases in between. The CDR3 is made up of 14 amino acids. The CDR3: CASSLAIRSGELFF. As DNA, the CDR3 is TGTGCCAGCAGTTTAGCGATACGATCCGGGGAGCTGTTTTTT.

The rearrangement uses TRBV12-3 or TRBV12-4 and TRBJ2-2, with 7 bases aligning to TRBD2. V shed 6 bases and J 3 bases; nucleotides not matched to a gene: 7. This CDR3 comprises 15 residues. CDR3 sequence: CASRVLAEYTGELFF. The CDR3, as DNA: TGTGCCAGCAGGGTCCTAGCGGAGTACACCGGGGAGCTGTTTTTT.

This chain links TRBV12-3 or TRBV12-4 with TRBJ1-1; perhaps TRBD1 as D (6 bases). This CDR3 contains 12 residues. Trimming removed 5 bases from V and 9 bases from J, with 13 bases in between. CDR3 protein: CASSPGGPQAFF. For the CDR3, the DNA is TGTGCCAGCAGTCCGGGGGGGCCGCAAGCTTTCTTT.

This chain joins TRBV19 and TRBJ2-4, with 9 positions matching TRBD2. Trimming took 5 bases from V and 6 from J; bases not matched to a gene: 14. This CDR3 has 17 residues. CDR1 and CDR2 from the germline V gene are LNHDA and SQIVND (reference sequence). The CDR3 nucleotides are TGTGCCAGTAGTTCCACCCACCCGGGACTAGCTGGAAACATTCAGTACTTC. Amino acid sequence: CASSSTHPGLAGNIQYF.

The chain carries TRBV5-1 and TRBJ2-3; 8 bases match TRBD1. CDR1 and CDR2 (germline): SGHRS, YFSETQ. The V segment lost 0 bases and the J segment 4 bases; nucleotides outside the gene matches: 4. This CDR3 is built from 15 residues. The chain's CDR3 is CASSLGQGLADTQYF. Here the CDR3 DNA reads TGCGCCAGCAGCTTGGGACAGGGGTTAGCAGATACGCAGTATTTT.

This clonotype was seen only a few times. This sequence joins TRBV18 and TRBJ1-1, with TRBD1 as a possible D gene (6 bases). The V end was cut by 0 bases, the J end by 1 base, with 12 bases between. CDR3 length: 16 residues. The germline CDR1 and CDR2 sequences are KGHSH and LQKENI. As DNA, the CDR3 is TGTGCCAGCTCACCACCGGGGAGGGGACAGAACACTGAAGCTTTCTTT. It specifies CASSPPGRGQNTEAFF.

The CDR3 region has the DNA TGTGCCACCTGGGGGACACCCTACAATGAGCAGTTCTTC. This encodes CATWGTPYNEQFF. The chain couples TRBV15 to TRBJ2-1, with D tentatively TRBD1 (6 bases). Germline V lookup: CDR1 LNHNV, CDR2 YYDKDF (reference sequence). The CDR3 consists of 13 residues. V lost 8 bases, J lost 2 bases, and 10 bases lay in between.

The chain couples TRBV14 to TRBJ2-1; D is ambiguous. V lost 4 bases and J lost 1, with 8 bases in between. The V gene's germline CDR1 is SGHDN and CDR2 FVKESK. This CDR3 has 14 residues. The CDR3 loop reads CASSLYGSYNEQFF. CDR3 DNA sequence: TGTGCCAGCAGCCTTTATGGGTCCTACAATGAGCAGTTCTTC. The full variable domain, in which reference TRBV14 and TRBJ2-1 provide the parts outside the CDR3, is EAGVTQFPSHSVIEKGQTVTLRCDPISGHDNLYWYRRVMGKEIKFLLHFVKESKQDESGMPNNRFLAERTGGTYSTLKVQPAELEDSGVYFCASSLYGSYNEQFFGPGTRLTVL.

The V gene is TRBV7-2, the J gene TRBJ1-2; D uncertain. Trimming removed 1 base from V and 3 bases from J, with 12 bases in between. Germline assignment: CDR1 SGHTA and CDR2 FQGNSA. This CDR3 region has 15 residues. The CDR3 sequence is CASSLEGSRHYGYTF. CDR3 nucleotide sequence: TGTGCCAGCAGCTTAGAAGGGTCCAGGCACTATGGCTACACCTTC.

This clonotype has ten or more counts. This chain connects TRBV5-1 to TRBJ1-2; maybe TRBD1 (5 bases). The ends were cut back, 0 bases at V and 2 bases at J, with 8 bases in the middle. CDR1 is SGHRS and CDR2 is YFSETQ in the germline V gene. The CDR3 is made up of 14 amino acids. The CDR3 DNA reads as TGCGCCAGCAGCTTGGAGGAGGGGAACTATGGCTACACCTTC. Translating gives CASSLEEGNYGYTF.